The T cell receptor (beta chain) under discussion was sequenced for a study of T-cell reconstitution after alpha-beta-depleted transplantation in children. Molecular barcoding with unique molecular identifiers was used for the TCRbeta library. A single record per CDR3 protein comes from TCRdb applying MiXCR to the PCR reads. Of 480,000 or so distinct CDR3 sequences listed, about 10% are singletons. Study observations and caveats: From surviving recipient T cells and thymic progenitors came the high day-60 TCRbeta diversity observed in some patients. Once a year had passed after transplant, T-cell counts and diversity came mostly from newly produced T cells.

With 10 bases clipped from V and 4 bases from J, the junction kept 4 bases outside the gene matches. Per the germline V gene, CDR1 is LNHDA and CDR2 is SQIVND (reference sequence). The CDR3 consists of 14 residues. As for this clonotype: Its target is unknown.

The sequencing here drew on PBMCs, taken before TCRalphabeta/CD19-depleted stem cell transplant. The sequence was obtained from a child aged 2-15 years with inherited bone marrow failure, due to receive a stem cell transplant. The chain recombines TRBV19 with TRBJ2-6; TRBD1 matches 10 bases. The CDR3 nucleotides read TGTGCCACCCGACAGGGGGCAGGGGCCAACGTCCTGACTTTC. As protein: CATRQGAGANVLTF.